Listed here are 11 T cell receptor beta chains from one sample, sequenced in a study of regulatory dendritic cells for organ transplantation. Repertoires were generated with immunoSEQ multiplex PCR, while TCRdb's copy carries only in-frame clones and drops some. This table has some 40,000 clones, over 80% appearing once. The sample taken for sequencing was naive CD8+ T cells from blood. Sample subset: CD45RA+ naive T cells. These receptors were taken from a human donor in good health.

In this sample, this clone turned up once. The chain recombines TRBV28 with TRBJ1-1; D is uncertain. V shed 4 bases and J shed 6 bases, with 15 bases lying between them. Germline CDR1 and CDR2: MDHEN and SYDVKM. The CDR3 consists of 14 residues. The CDR3 is CASSYKVPRAEAFF. The DNA for the CDR3 is TGTGCCAGCAGTTATAAGGTCCCGAGGGCTGAAGCTTTCTTT.

V gene TRBV10-1 combines with J gene TRBJ1-4; 8 bases align to TRBD1. The CDR3 loop spans 17 amino acids. CDR1 and CDR2 from the germline V gene are WNHNN and SYGVQD (reference sequence). J gave up 1 base and V 6 bases, and 10 bases lay outside the gene matches. CDR3 protein: CASRAGGLWLTNEKLFF. The CDR3 nucleotides read TGCGCCAGCAGAGCAGGGGGCCTTTGGTTAACTAATGAAAAACTGTTTTTT.

This clone was observed a single time. The chain couples TRBV6-5 to TRBJ2-2, with D maybe TRBD2 (6 bases). CDR3 length: 12 residues. Germline CDR1 and CDR2: MNHEY and SVGAGI. Between the trimmed V and J ends, which lost 8 bases and 7 bases, there was a span of 11 bases. CDR3 in amino acids: CASEGRIGELFF. CDR3 DNA sequence: TGTGCCAGCGAGGGGAGGATCGGGGAGCTGTTTTTT.

In its sample, this clone was seen once. J is TRBJ1-1 and V is TRBV10-3; D unresolved. From germline, CDR1 is ENHRY and CDR2 SYGVKD. The V end was cut by 5 bases, the J end by 4 bases, with 8 bases between. This CDR3 spans 12 amino acids. DNA of the CDR3: TGTGCCATCAGTCCCCGGGGCACTGAAGCTTTCTTT. It is translated as CAISPRGTEAFF.

This rearrangement joins TRBV6-5 to TRBJ2-5; 8 bases fit TRBD2. The germline V gene encodes CDR1 MNHEY and CDR2 SVGAGI. This CDR3 has 14 amino acids. The J segment lost 4 bases and the V segment lost 7 bases, leaving 8 bases of the junction unmatched. The CDR3 nucleotides read TGTGCCAGCAATATAGCGGGGTCCCCAGAGACCCAGTACTTC. Residues: CASNIAGSPETQYF.

The chain joins TRBV7-8 to TRBJ1-5; D is unclear. Germline V gene data show CDR1 as SGHVS and CDR2 as FQNEAQ. The CDR3 has 16 residues. V shed 4 bases and J shed 0 bases, with 13 bases lying between them. CDR3 loop: CASSSRLGYSNQPQHF. CDR3 coding DNA: TGTGCCAGCAGCTCGCGGCTTGGTTATAGCAATCAGCCCCAGCATTTT.

The chain recombines TRBV4-3 with TRBJ1-1, with no clear D. The length of the CDR3 is 15 residues. Germline V gene lookup returns CDR1 LGHNA and CDR2 YSLEER. V was clipped by 3 bases and J by 0 bases, with 11 bases between them. The chain's CDR3 is CASSQGFGMNTEAFF. CDR3 DNA: TGCGCCAGCAGCCAGGGTTTTGGTATGAACACTGAAGCTTTCTTT.

The rearrangement uses TRBV6-5 and TRBJ2-5, with a possible D match to TRBD1 (5 bases). With the DNA end fitting TRBJ2-7 better, the J assignment may be wrong. Germline V gene lookup returns CDR1 MNHEY and CDR2 SVGAGI. The CDR3 has 14 residues. The CDR3 DNA reads TGTGCCAGCAGTTACGGTGGGGCCGGCCACGAGCAGTACTTC. It specifies CASSYGGAGHEQYF.

The V gene is TRBV2, the J gene TRBJ1-4; possibly TRBD1 for D (6 bases). Germline lookup yields CDR1 SNHLY and CDR2 FYNNEI. Trimming took 8 bases from V and 0 from J, leaving 16 bases between them. CDR3 length equals 16 residues. CDR3 bases: TGTGCCAGCGGTCCAACCAGGGGCACAACTAATGAAAAACTGTTTTTT. This gives the protein CASGPTRGTTNEKLFF.

This chain links TRBV6-6 with TRBJ1-1, with D uncertain. The CDR3 totals 13 residues. V shed 3 bases and J shed 5 bases, with 10 bases lying between them. Looked up from germline, CDR1 is MNHNY and CDR2 is SVGAGI (reference sequence). The CDR3 bases are TGTGCCAGCAGTTATTTCCGGGAGACTGAAGCTTTCTTT. It is translated as CASSYFRETEAFF.

This clone has only one observation. The chain couples TRBV2 to TRBJ2-7, with 8 positions matching TRBD2. V lost 8 bases to trimming and J lost 0 bases; unmatched junction nucleotides: 12. Germline-derived CDR1 and CDR2 are SNHLY and FYNNEI. CDR3 length equals 16 residues. DNA for the CDR3: TGTGCCAGCCATGGACTAGCCCAGCCGAGCTCCTACGAGCAGTACTTC. It is translated as CASHGLAQPSSYEQYF.